A single sample gave rise to the 19 T cell receptor beta chains below, sequenced in a study of identical twins. MiXCR, applied by TCRdb to the 5' RACE reads, yields one record per CDR3 protein. The table has 250,000 or so distinct CDR3 sequences, about 8.3% seen once. These data also formed part of another study, on yellow fever vaccine responses in identical twins.

The specimen was CD8+ T cells sorted from blood. The receptors were sampled from a woman under 30 in good health.

The J gene is TRBJ2-3, the V gene TRBV27; a weak D match, TRBD2 (6 bases). The CDR3 has 13 residues. CDR1 and CDR2 (germline): MNHEY, SMNVEV (reference sequence). V lost 8 bases and J lost 2, with 11 bases in between. The CDR3 DNA sequence: TGTGCCAGCGGGGCGGGGATCACAGATACGCAGTATTTT. This gives the protein CASGAGITDTQYF.

This clonotype appeared a few times. This rearrangement joins TRBV30 to TRBJ2-3, with TRBD1 identical over 8 bases. Germline CDR1 GTSNPN, CDR2 SVGIG (reference sequence). The V and J ends lost 4 bases and 1 base, in that order; junction bases with no gene match: 4. The CDR3 covers 14 residues. CDR3 DNA sequence: TGTGCCTGGAACCGGGGACAGGGCACAGATACGCAGTATTTT. This translates into CAWNRGQGTDTQYF.

This clonotype was counted ten times or more. The chain joins TRBV4-3 to TRBJ2-7; 7 nucleotides agree with TRBD2. This CDR3 has 14 amino acids. Germline-derived CDR1 and CDR2 are LGHNA and YSLEER. V shed 0 bases and J 4 bases; nucleotides not matched to a gene: 3. As DNA, the CDR3 is TGCGCCAGCAGCCAAGACAGGGAGGGATACGAGCAGTACTTC. Amino acid sequence: CASSQDREGYEQYF.

This clonotype has just a few counts. This rearrangement joins TRBV2 to TRBJ2-5, with a tentative D call TRBD1 (6 bases). The CDR3 is made up of 14 amino acids. The V end lost 6 bases, the J end lost 0 bases, and 11 bases lay between the germline ends. Germline V gene sequence: CDR1 SNHLY, CDR2 FYNNEI. The CDR3 is CASRVYRDQETQYF. CDR3 DNA: TGTGCCAGCAGGGTCTACAGGGACCAAGAGACCCAGTACTTC.

This clonotype was detected ten times or more. This chain links TRBV7-9 with TRBJ2-7; D gene ambiguous. The germline V and J ends were trimmed by 8 bases and 4 bases, with 12 bases remaining between them. CDR1 is SEHNR and CDR2 is FQNEAQ in the germline V gene (reference sequence). CDR3 length: 12 amino acids. CDR3 nucleotide sequence: TGTGCCAGCCTGGGTAACACGTACGAGCAGTACTTC. It codes for CASLGNTYEQYF.

Only a few counts were recorded for this clonotype. V and J are TRBV2 and TRBJ2-7; 8 bases line up with TRBD1. Trimming removed 2 bases from V and 1 base from J; junction bases left unmatched: 7. This CDR3 has 16 amino acids. CDR1 and CDR2 from the germline V gene are SNHLY and FYNNEI. The CDR3 DNA follows: TGTGCCAGCAGTGAATCCCCCCAGGGGGCATCCTACGAGCAGTACTTC. Residues: CASSESPQGASYEQYF. The whole variable domain, filled in from reference TRBV2 and TRBJ2-7, reads EPEVTQTPSHQVTQMGQEVILRCVPISNHLYFYWYRQILGQKVEFLVSFYNNEISEKSEIFDDQFSVERPDGSNFTLKIRSTKLEDSAMYFCASSESPQGASYEQYFGPGTRLTVT.

This clonotype was counted ten times or more. V and J are TRBV10-3 and TRBJ2-1, with TRBD1 identical over 9 bases. V lost 5 bases, J lost 8 bases, and 7 bases stayed unmatched. Germline CDR1 and CDR2: ENHRY and SYGVKD. The CDR3 has 14 residues. The CDR3 here is CAISRDRVGDEQFF. CDR3 sequence (DNA): TGTGCCATCAGTAGGGACAGGGTCGGCGATGAGCAGTTCTTC.

As to this clonotype: This may be a read error, as it is one base from a much larger clone. J is TRBJ2-1 and V is TRBV12-3 or TRBV12-4; D is ambiguous. The CDR3 sequence is 14 residues long. The CDR3 loop reads CASTPGPFYSEQFF. The CDR3 DNA sequence: TGTGCCAGCACCCCTGGACCATTCTACAGTGAGCAGTTCTTC.

The J gene is TRBJ2-3, the V gene TRBV7-8; D ambiguous. This CDR3 region has 13 residues. The V end lost 4 bases, the J end lost 7 bases, and 12 bases lay between the germline ends. The V gene's germline CDR1 is SGHVS and CDR2 FQNEAQ. The CDR3 reads CASSSPGSYTQYF. In nucleotides, the CDR3 is TGTGCCAGCAGCTCCCCGGGTAGCTATACGCAGTATTTT.

The CDR3 spells CSARDQRAHYEQFF. The CDR3 nucleotides read TGCAGTGCTAGAGACCAGCGGGCCCATTACGAGCAGTTCTTC. This chain links TRBV20-1 with TRBJ2-1, with D possibly being TRBD2 (6 bases). Per the germline V gene, CDR1 is DFQATT and CDR2 is SNEGSKA (reference sequence). The CDR3 covers 14 residues. The V end was cut by 0 bases, the J end by 10 bases, with 16 bases between.

In its sample, this clonotype was seen many times. This chain links TRBV7-9 with TRBJ1-4; D is possibly TRBD1 (5 bases). The germline CDR1 and CDR2 sequences are SEHNR and FQNEAQ (reference sequence). V shed 5 bases and J shed 8 bases, with 12 bases lying between them. This CDR3 spans 13 amino acids. The CDR3 here is CASSLRRDEKLFF. The CDR3 DNA sequence: TGTGCCAGCAGCCTACGCAGGGACGAAAAACTGTTTTTT.

The chain carries TRBV7-9 and TRBJ2-7; D is undetermined. V gave up 1 base and J gave up 2 bases, with 12 bases separating them. The CDR3 totals 15 residues. CDR1 and CDR2 from the germline V gene are SEHNR and FQNEAQ (reference sequence). CDR3 DNA sequence: TGTGCCAGCAGCTTAGTGGACCTTGGCACCTACGAGCAGTACTTC. This codes for CASSLVDLGTYEQYF.

The chain has TRBV7-6 and TRBJ2-7; TRBD2 agrees at 7 bases. The CDR3 is 15 residues long. The J segment lost 5 bases and the V segment lost 4 bases, leaving 11 bases of the junction unmatched. Germline CDR1 reads SGHVS; CDR2 reads FNYEAQ. CDR3 protein: CASSSRGGVDDEQYF. CDR3 DNA sequence: TGTGCCAGCAGCTCCCGTGGGGGGGTGGATGACGAGCAGTACTTC.

This clonotype was observed many times. The rearrangement links TRBV10-3 to TRBJ2-2; 8 nucleotides align to TRBD2. CDR3 length equals 14 residues. Germline-derived CDR1 and CDR2 are ENHRY and SYGVKD. V shed 4 bases, J shed 3 bases, and the junction held 1 base outside the gene matches. The CDR3 nucleotides read TGTGCCATCAGTGCGGGGGGGGACACCGGGGAGCTGTTTTTT. Translating gives CAISAGGDTGELFF.

This clonotype was seen ten or more times. This chain joins TRBV15 and TRBJ2-3; TRBD2 matches 7 bases. This CDR3 has 16 amino acids. With V trimmed by 1 base and J by 2 bases, 6 bases remained unmatched. Per the germline V gene, CDR1 is LNHNV and CDR2 is YYDKDF (reference sequence). The CDR3 protein is CATSRVSGGNTDTQYF. The DNA of the CDR3 is TGTGCCACCAGCAGAGTTTCGGGGGGAAACACAGATACGCAGTATTTT.

Ten or more counts support this clonotype. The genes are TRBV28 and TRBJ2-1; D not certain. The length of the CDR3 is 13 residues. V lost 6 bases to trimming and J lost 7 bases, with 13 bases between them. The V gene's germline CDR1 is MDHEN and CDR2 SYDVKM. The CDR3 spells CASSPLLGNEQFF. The CDR3 DNA reads TGTGCCAGCAGCCCATTACTTGGGAATGAGCAGTTCTTC.

Worth noting for this clonotype: Compared with germline, one end of the junction differs, possibly owing to a read error. The chain has TRBV27 and TRBJ2-1; 7 nucleotides align to TRBD1. CDR3 length: 15 residues. Germline V gene data show CDR1 as MNHEY and CDR2 as SMNVEV (reference sequence). The CDR3 here is CASSPPDRPGNEKFF. CDR3 DNA: TGTGCCAGCAGCCCGCCGGACAGGCCTGGGAATGAGAAGTTCTTC.

In its sample, this clonotype was seen a few times. V and J are TRBV25-1 and TRBJ2-1; D unclear. The CDR3 is 12 residues long. Trimming shortened V by 1 base and J by 7 bases, and 5 bases separated the two germline ends. In germline, CDR1 is MGHDK, CDR2 SYGVNS. The CDR3 DNA is TGTGCCAGCAGTGAATTTACGAATGAGCAGTTCTTC. Translated: CASSEFTNEQFF.

This clonotype was found a few times. The chain recombines TRBV20-1 with TRBJ2-7, with TRBD1 as a possible D gene (6 bases). V lost 1 base, J lost 5 bases, and 12 bases lay in between. Germline values: CDR1 DFQATT, CDR2 SNEGSKA (reference sequence). The CDR3 is made up of 13 amino acids. This CDR3 is CSARGAGDHEQYF. CDR3 bases: TGCAGTGCTAGAGGGGCAGGGGATCACGAGCAGTACTTC.